This T cell receptor (beta chain) came from a study of blood T cell repertoires in COVID-19. Study summary: Researchers got acute and convalescent COVID-19 samples from the United States, Italy and Spain. The analysed material was cDNA or gDNA that came from T cells, B-cell-depleted T cells, or PBMCs.

The germline V gene encodes CDR1 LNHDA and CDR2 SQIVND (reference sequence). The length of the CDR3 is 12 residues. Between the trimmed V and J ends, which lost 11 bases and 4 bases, there was a span of 14 bases. Assay: immunoSEQ multiplex PCR; the TCRdb copy retains only in-frame clones and omits some. The sample lists 250,000 to 300,000 clones; approximately 88% were seen once. The chain employs TRBV19 and TRBJ1-2; D is unresolved. The sequenced material came from peripheral blood. This clonotype was sampled from a woman aged 30 to 39 who had recovered from COVID-19. CDR3 in DNA: TGTGCCGGATCTTCGACTGGCTATGGCTACACCTTC. Translating it yields CAGSSTGYGYTF.